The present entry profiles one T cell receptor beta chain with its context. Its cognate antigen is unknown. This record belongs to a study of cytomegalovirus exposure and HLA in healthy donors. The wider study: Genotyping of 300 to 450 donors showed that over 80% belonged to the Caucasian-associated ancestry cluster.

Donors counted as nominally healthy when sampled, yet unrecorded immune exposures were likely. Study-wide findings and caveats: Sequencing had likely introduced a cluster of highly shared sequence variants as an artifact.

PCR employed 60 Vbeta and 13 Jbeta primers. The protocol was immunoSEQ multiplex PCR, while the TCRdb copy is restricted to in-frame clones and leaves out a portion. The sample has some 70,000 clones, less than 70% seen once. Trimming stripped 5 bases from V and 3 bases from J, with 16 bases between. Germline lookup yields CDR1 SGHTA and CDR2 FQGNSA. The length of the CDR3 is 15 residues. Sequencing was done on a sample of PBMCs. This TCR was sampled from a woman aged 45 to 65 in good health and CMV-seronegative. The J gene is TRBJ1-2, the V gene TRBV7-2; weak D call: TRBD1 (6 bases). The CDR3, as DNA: TGTGCCAGCAGCCCATCGACAGGCTTCGACTATGGCTACACCTTC. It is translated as CASSPSTGFDYGYTF.